A selection of T cell receptor beta chains follows, all from one sample in a study of OX40 agonist ivuxolimab in advanced cancers. Clones were sequenced by immunoSEQ multiplex PCR, and TCRdb holds only the in-frame ones, with some missing. This table has 8,500 to 11,000 clones, 77% appearing once. The specimen was CD4+ or CD8+ T cells sorted from blood, collected in a trial of the OX40 agonist ivuxolimab. The receptors were gathered from an adult with an advanced solid tumor such as melanoma, head and neck, liver or kidney cancer. The CDR3 runs from the conserved cysteine through the conserved F or W. The D gene is left open where the match is weak. Rows may omit the clone size; those that give it use once, few, many or a size class.

TRBV28	.	TRBJ2-7	once	TGTGCCAGCAGTTTTCAGGGCCTCTACAGAAGCGAGCAGTACTTC	CASSFQGLYRSEQYF
TRBV9	.	TRBJ1-1	.	TGTGCCAGCAGCTCGTCATCTGGGGACACTGAAGCTTTCTTT	CASSSSSGDTEAFF
TRBV15	.	TRBJ1-1	.	TGTGCCACCAGACCCTTTGCGATCACTGAAGCTTTCTTT	CATRPFAITEAFF
TRBV10-1	TRBD2	TRBJ2-2	once	TGCGCCAGCAGACCGGTTGAGACTAGCGGGAGAAAAGGCACCGGGGAGCTGTTTTTT	CASRPVETSGRKGTGELFF
TRBV7-8	TRBD2	TRBJ2-3	.	TGTGCCAGCAGCTTCGAGCGGGAGGGCCTCTCGGCCACAGATACGCAGTATTTT	CASSFEREGLSATDTQYF
TRBV13	.	TRBJ1-1	.	TGTGCCAGCAGCTTAGTGGGAGGGGGGGGAGAGGGCACTGAAGCTTTCTTT	CASSLVGGGGEGTEAFF
TRBV13	.	TRBJ1-1	.	TGTGCCAGCAGCTTAGGGCAGGCGGGAGAGGCTTTCTTT	CASSLGQAGEAFF
TRBV7-3	TRBD2	TRBJ2-1	.	TGTGCCAGCAGCCCGGCAGCGGGAGTTTACAATGAGCAGTTCTTC	CASSPAAGVYNEQFF
TRBV30	.	TRBJ1-5	medium-sized	TGTGCCTGGAGTGTAGACCGGTATAGCAATCAGCCCCAGCATTTT	CAWSVDRYSNQPQHF
TRBV15	.	TRBJ1-5	.	TGTGCCACCAGCAGGGGGGGGGAGTTTTATCAGCCCCAGCATTTT	CATSRGGEFYQPQHF
TRBV9	.	TRBJ2-5	.	TGTGCCAGCAGCGCCCGAGTAGGGGGCGGGAGTGGGCAAGTGACCCAGTACTTC	CASSARVGGGSGQVTQYF
TRBV27	.	TRBJ2-5	.	TGTGCCAGCAGTCCCATGGGGGAGACCCAGTACTTC	CASSPMGETQYF
TRBV7-9	.	TRBJ2-5	once	TGTGCCAGCAGCTCCGGAGGGTACCAAGAGACCCAGTACTTC	CASSSGGYQETQYF
TRBV9	.	TRBJ1-5	.	TGTGCCAGCAGCGAGACAGGTATTAGCAATCAGCCCCAGCATTTT	CASSETGISNQPQHF
TRBV6-5	.	TRBJ1-1	once	TGTGCCAGCAGTCCAAGCGCGGACACTGAAGCTTTCTTT	CASSPSADTEAFF
TRBV14	.	TRBJ1-1	.	TGTGCCAGCAGCCAGGGGAGATGGACTGAAGCTTTCTTT	CASSQGRWTEAFF